A selection of T cell receptor beta chains follows, all from one sample in a study of T-cell reconstitution after alpha-beta-depleted transplantation in children. TCRdb recomputed calls from the PCR reads with MiXCR, one row per CDR3 protein. The sample includes around 370,000 distinct CDR3 sequences, 10% of them seen just once. This sample comprised PBMCs from the stem cell graft donor, obtained from the stem cell graft. These receptors all stem from a human donor who donated a stem cell graft to a child with acute lymphoblastic leukemia. Both conserved end residues are part of each CDR3. D genes are given only for firm matches. Some rows have no size entry. The others give once, few or many, or a class for an expanded clone.

v_gene: TRBV11-2
d_gene: TRBD2
j_gene: TRBJ2-1
abundance: few
CDR3aa: CASSPSGGYGEQFF
CDR3nt: TGTGCCAGCAGCCCTAGCGGAGGGTACGGTGAGCAGTTCTTC

v_gene: TRBV6-4
d_gene: .
j_gene: TRBJ2-3
abundance: many
CDR3aa: CASSDSRGTDTQYF
CDR3nt: TGTGCCAGCAGTGACTCCAGGGGCACAGATACGCAGTATTTT

v_gene: TRBV4-3
d_gene: .
j_gene: TRBJ2-3
abundance: .
CDR3aa: CASSQDPHTDTQYF
CDR3nt: TGCGCCAGCAGCCAAGATCCGCACACAGATACGCAGTATTTT

v_gene: TRBV20-1
d_gene: TRBD2
j_gene: TRBJ2-7
abundance: .
CDR3aa: CSALGTSGRESYEQYF
CDR3nt: TGCAGTGCCCTCGGGACTAGCGGGAGAGAATCCTACGAGCAGTACTTC

v_gene: TRBV7-9
d_gene: .
j_gene: TRBJ2-3
abundance: few
CDR3aa: CASSSIPDTQYF
CDR3nt: TGTGCCAGCAGCTCAATCCCAGATACGCAGTATTTT

v_gene: TRBV7-9
d_gene: TRBD2
j_gene: TRBJ2-7
abundance: few
CDR3aa: CASSSAAGAIYSYEQYF
CDR3nt: TGTGCCAGCAGCTCCGCAGCGGGGGCGATATACTCCTACGAGCAGTACTTC

v_gene: TRBV3-1
d_gene: TRBD2
j_gene: TRBJ2-1
abundance: few
CDR3aa: CASSPLAGHNEQFF
CDR3nt: TGTGCCAGCAGCCCCTTAGCGGGACACAATGAGCAGTTCTTC

v_gene: TRBV12-3/TRBV12-4
d_gene: .
j_gene: TRBJ2-5
abundance: many
CDR3aa: CASRRLRQETQYF
CDR3nt: TGTGCCAGCAGGCGACTAAGACAAGAGACCCAGTACTTC

v_gene: TRBV20-1
d_gene: .
j_gene: TRBJ2-6
abundance: .
CDR3aa: CCARGRDSVSGANVLTF
CDR3nt: TGCTGTGCTAGGGGGAGGGACTCAGTCTCTGGGGCCAACGTCCTGACTTTC

v_gene: TRBV7-2
d_gene: .
j_gene: TRBJ1-5
abundance: .
CDR3aa: CASSLEGTRNQPQHF
CDR3nt: TGTGCCAGCAGCTTAGAGGGGACCCGCAATCAGCCCCAGCATTTT